This is a list of T cell receptor beta chains from one sample in a study of blood T cells in healthy people across ages. TCRdb fed the 5' RACE reads into MiXCR, producing one record per CDR3 protein. The sample contains roughly 640,000 distinct CDR3 sequences, 25% to 35% of which appear only once. Input material: blood. The source of these receptors is a woman aged 80 or over in good health. The CDR3 runs from the conserved cysteine through the conserved F or W. A D gene is named only where the DNA matches it firmly. The listing skips clone size in some rows; elsewhere it reads once, few, many or a size class.

d_call	clone_size	v_call	cdr3_length	j_call	cdr3_nt	cdr3_aa
TRBD2	many	TRBV2	13	TRBJ2-3	TGTGCCAGCGAGTCTGGGGGGGCAGATACGCAGTATTTT	CASESGGADTQYF
TRBD1	few	TRBV5-1	19	TRBJ1-4	TGCGCCAGCAGCCTATTATTCGGGACAGGGGGCGGATTTGATGAAAAACTGTTTTTT	CASSLLFGTGGGFDEKLFF
TRBD2	many	TRBV7-2	15	TRBJ2-3	TGTGCCAGCAGCATAGCGGGGGATAGCACAGATACGCAGTATTTT	CASSIAGDSTDTQYF
-	-	TRBV7-2	14	TRBJ1-2	TGTGCCAGCAGCCCCACAGGTCGCCTGGGAGGCTACACCTTC	CASSPTGRLGGYTF
TRBD1	-	TRBV5-6	17	TRBJ2-7	TGTGCCAGCAGCTTGCCAGCAGGGGGCCAGACCTCCTACGAGCAGTACTTC	CASSLPAGGQTSYEQYF
TRBD1	many	TRBV3-1	14	TRBJ1-4	TGTGCCAGCAGCCCGACAGGGAAGAATGAAAAACTGTTTTTT	CASSPTGKNEKLFF
-	many	TRBV5-1	14	TRBJ2-7	TGCGCCAGCAGCTTTAAGTATGACAGCGACGAGCAGTACTTC	CASSFKYDSDEQYF
-	few	TRBV7-2	15	TRBJ2-5	TGTGCCAGCAGCTTTGAGGGCAGCCTATACAATGAGCAGTACTTC	CASSFEGSLYNEQYF
-	-	TRBV7-3	16	TRBJ2-1	TGTGCCAGCAGCTTAGCCGGGAGACTAGTCGGCAATGAGCAGTTCTTC	CASSLAGRLVGNEQFF
-	many	TRBV7-2	12	TRBJ2-1	TGTGCCAGCAGCTTACTAGCTAATGAGCAGTTCTTC	CASSLLANEQFF
TRBD1	-	TRBV15	16	TRBJ1-1	TGTGCCACCAGCAGAGAGGTGGACAGGGGAAACACTGAAGCTTTCTTT	CATSREVDRGNTEAFF
-	-	TRBV7-2	15	TRBJ1-5	TGTGCCAGCAGTTTAGAAGGGTTCACAAATCAGCCCCAGCATTTT	CASSLEGFTNQPQHF
-	few	TRBV6-1	14	TRBJ1-2	TGTGCCAGCAGTGAATCCCTAGGGGCTTGGGGCTACACCTTC	CASSESLGAWGYTF
-	-	TRBV5-1	13	TRBJ2-7	TGCGCCAGCAGCCCAGGGGACCCCTACGAGCAGTACTTC	CASSPGDPYEQYF
-	few	TRBV10-3	15	TRBJ2-6	TGTGCCATCAGTGGGACCTGGGGGGGGGCCAACGTCCTGACTTTC	CAISGTWGGANVLTF
TRBD1	many	TRBV9	15	TRBJ2-1	TGTGCCAGCAGCGTAGGGGGGACAGGAGGCGATGAGCAGTTCTTC	CASSVGGTGGDEQFF
-	-	TRBV7-9	13	TRBJ2-5	TGTGCCAGCAGCGTAGGGTCGGGGGACAGCCAGTACTTC	CASSVGSGDSQYF
-	-	TRBV3-1	13	TRBJ1-4	TGTGCCAGCAGCCCCACGCAGACTGAAAAACTGTTTTTT	CASSPTQTEKLFF
-	-	TRBV28	13	TRBJ1-2	TGTGCCAGCAGTTTAGAAGACGCCTATGGCTACACCTTC	CASSLEDAYGYTF
-	few	TRBV20-1	16	TRBJ2-3	TGCAGTGCTGGAGATCTTCTGGACCCTAGGCAGGATACGCAGTATTTT	CSAGDLLDPRQDTQYF
-	many	TRBV12-3/TRBV12-4	13	TRBJ1-1	TGTGCCAGCAGGAGACAGCGGAACACTGAAGCTTTCTTT	CASRRQRNTEAFF
-	many	TRBV12-3/TRBV12-4	15	TRBJ1-2	TGTGCCAGCAGTTTAGATTCCGCAGCTAACTATGGCTACACCTTC	CASSLDSAANYGYTF
TRBD1	-	TRBV20-1	17	TRBJ1-5	TGCAGTGCTAGACCCCGACAGGGAGGAGTGCGCAATCAGCCCCAGCATTTT	CSARPRQGGVRNQPQHF
-	many	TRBV28	13	TRBJ1-2	TGTGCCAGCGGCGTAGGTCTTACCTATGGCTACACCTTC	CASGVGLTYGYTF
-	-	TRBV11-3	14	TRBJ2-3	TGTGCCAGCAGCCCAAAAGGGGGAATAGATACGCAGTATTTT	CASSPKGGIDTQYF
TRBD2	many	TRBV3-1	18	TRBJ2-1	TGTGCCAGCAGCCAAGGAGGACTAGACTTATTTCGCCACAATGAGCAGTTCTTC	CASSQGGLDLFRHNEQFF
-	-	TRBV25-1	14	TRBJ1-4	TGTGCCAGCACTAAGACAGGCCTTAATGAAAAACTGTTTTTT	CASTKTGLNEKLFF
-	few	TRBV6-1	15	TRBJ1-1	TGTGCCAGTAGTGAAAGGTGGGGTGAGAACACTGAAGCTTTCTTT	CASSERWGENTEAFF
-	few	TRBV30	15	TRBJ1-2	TGTGCCTGGAGTTCTCCCCGGTGGGTTAGCTATGGCTACACCTTC	CAWSSPRWVSYGYTF
TRBD2	many	TRBV7-2	15	TRBJ2-3	TGTGCCAGCAGCTTACAAGCGGGGGGCACAGATACGCAGTATTTT	CASSLQAGGTDTQYF
-	few	TRBV25-1	16	TRBJ1-1	TGTGCCAGCAGTGGCCCCCACGGCCAGATGAACACTGAAGCTTTCTTT	CASSGPHGQMNTEAFF
TRBD2	-	TRBV7-9	15	TRBJ2-5	TGTGCCAGCAGCGAAAGGGGCGGGGGAGCCGGAGAGCAGTACTTC	CASSERGGGAGEQYF
TRBD1	many	TRBV6-1	13	TRBJ2-5	TGTGCCAGCAGTGAAAGGGGGCTAGAGACCCAGTACTTC	CASSERGLETQYF
TRBD1	-	TRBV9	16	TRBJ1-1	TGTGTCAGCAGCGTAGCCCCAGACAGGGGACACACTGAAGCTTTCTTT	CVSSVAPDRGHTEAFF
-	-	TRBV6-5	13	TRBJ2-7	TGTGCCAGCAGCGGGACGGCCTACAATGAGCAGTACTTC	CASSGTAYNEQYF
TRBD1	-	TRBV12-3/TRBV12-4	14	TRBJ1-2	TGTGCCAGCAGTGGGGACAGGAAGGGCTATGGCTACACCTTC	CASSGDRKGYGYTF
-	few	TRBV12-3/TRBV12-4	15	TRBJ1-2	TGTGCCAGCAGTCCCACCCGGGCAGGGGACTATGGCTACACCTTC	CASSPTRAGDYGYTF